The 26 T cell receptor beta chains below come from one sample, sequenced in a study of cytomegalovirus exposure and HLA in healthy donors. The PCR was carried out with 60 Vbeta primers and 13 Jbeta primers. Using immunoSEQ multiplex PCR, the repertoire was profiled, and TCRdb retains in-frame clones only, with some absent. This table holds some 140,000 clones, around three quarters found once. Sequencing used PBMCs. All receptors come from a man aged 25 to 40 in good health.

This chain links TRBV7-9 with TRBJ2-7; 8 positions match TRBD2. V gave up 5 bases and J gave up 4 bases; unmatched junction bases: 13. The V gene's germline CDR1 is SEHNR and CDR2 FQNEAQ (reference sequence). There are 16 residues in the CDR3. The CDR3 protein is CASSPSPGLGGYEQYF. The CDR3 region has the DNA TGTGCCAGCAGCCCAAGCCCGGGACTAGGTGGTTACGAGCAGTACTTC.

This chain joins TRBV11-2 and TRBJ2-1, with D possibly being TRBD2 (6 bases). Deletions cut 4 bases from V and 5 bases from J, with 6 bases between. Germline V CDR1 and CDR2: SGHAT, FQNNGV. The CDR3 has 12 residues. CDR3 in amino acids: CASSSGDNEQFF. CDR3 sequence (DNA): TGTGCCAGCAGCTCGGGAGACAATGAGCAGTTCTTC. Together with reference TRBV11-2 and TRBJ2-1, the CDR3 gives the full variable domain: EAGVAQSPRYKIIEKRQSVAFWCNPISGHATLYWYQQILGQGPKLLIQFQNNGVVDDSQLPKDRFSAERLKGVDSTLKIQPAKLEDSAVYLCASSSGDNEQFFGPGTRLTVL.

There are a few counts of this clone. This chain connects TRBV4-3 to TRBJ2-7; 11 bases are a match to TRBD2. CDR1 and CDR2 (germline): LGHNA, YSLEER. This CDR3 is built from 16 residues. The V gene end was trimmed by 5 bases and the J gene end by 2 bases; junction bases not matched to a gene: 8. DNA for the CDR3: TGCGCCAGCAGCACCGAGCTAGCGGGGGGTACCTACGAGCAGTACTTC. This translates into CASSTELAGGTYEQYF.

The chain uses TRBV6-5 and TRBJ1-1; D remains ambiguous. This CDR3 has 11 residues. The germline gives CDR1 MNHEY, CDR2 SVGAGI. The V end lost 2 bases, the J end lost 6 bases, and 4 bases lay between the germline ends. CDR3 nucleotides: TGTGCCAGCAGTTACAGAGCTGAAGCTTTCTTT. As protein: CASSYRAEAFF.

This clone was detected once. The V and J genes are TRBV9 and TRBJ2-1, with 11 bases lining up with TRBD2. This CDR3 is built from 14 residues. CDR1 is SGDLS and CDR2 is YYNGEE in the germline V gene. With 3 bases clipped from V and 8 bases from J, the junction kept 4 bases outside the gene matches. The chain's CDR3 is CASSDSGRGDEQFF. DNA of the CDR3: TGTGCCAGCAGCGATAGCGGGAGGGGTGATGAGCAGTTCTTC.

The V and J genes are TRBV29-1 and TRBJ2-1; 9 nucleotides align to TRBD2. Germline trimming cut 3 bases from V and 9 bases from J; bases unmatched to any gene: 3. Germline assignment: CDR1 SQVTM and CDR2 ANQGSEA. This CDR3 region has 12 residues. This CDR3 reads CSVEGLAAEQFF. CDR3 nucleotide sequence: TGCAGCGTTGAGGGACTAGCAGCTGAGCAGTTCTTC.

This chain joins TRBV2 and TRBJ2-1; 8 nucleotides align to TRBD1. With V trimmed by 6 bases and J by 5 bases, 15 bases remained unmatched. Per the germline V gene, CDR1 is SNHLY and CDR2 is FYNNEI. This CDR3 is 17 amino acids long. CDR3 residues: CASSNLLTGGNHNEQFF. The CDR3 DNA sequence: TGTGCCAGCAGCAACCTCCTTACAGGGGGAAATCACAATGAGCAGTTCTTC.

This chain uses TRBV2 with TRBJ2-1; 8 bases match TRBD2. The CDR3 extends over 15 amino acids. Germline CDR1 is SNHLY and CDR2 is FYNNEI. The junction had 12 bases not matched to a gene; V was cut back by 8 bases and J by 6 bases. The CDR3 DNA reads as TGTGCCAGCTCAAATCGGGGGGGCAGGTCCAATGAGCAGTTCTTC. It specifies CASSNRGGRSNEQFF.

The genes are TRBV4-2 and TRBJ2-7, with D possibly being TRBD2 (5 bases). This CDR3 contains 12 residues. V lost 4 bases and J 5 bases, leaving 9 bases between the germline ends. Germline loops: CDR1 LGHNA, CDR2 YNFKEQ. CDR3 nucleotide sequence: TGTGCCAGCAGCCCCGGACTCGACGAGCAGTACTTC. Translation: CASSPGLDEQYF.

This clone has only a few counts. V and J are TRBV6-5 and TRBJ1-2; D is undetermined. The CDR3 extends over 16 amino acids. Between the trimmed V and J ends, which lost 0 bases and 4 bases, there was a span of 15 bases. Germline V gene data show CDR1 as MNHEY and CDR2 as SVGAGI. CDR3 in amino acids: CASSYSGPVLGYGYTF. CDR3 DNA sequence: TGTGCCAGCAGTTACTCGGGCCCCGTCTTGGGCTATGGCTACACCTTC.

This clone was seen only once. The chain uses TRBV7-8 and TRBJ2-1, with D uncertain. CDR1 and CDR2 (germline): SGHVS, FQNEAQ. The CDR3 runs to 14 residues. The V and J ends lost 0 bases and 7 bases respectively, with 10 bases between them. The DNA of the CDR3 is TGTGCCAGCAGCTTAGCGGGCAGTCAAAATGAGCAGTTCTTC. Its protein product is CASSLAGSQNEQFF.

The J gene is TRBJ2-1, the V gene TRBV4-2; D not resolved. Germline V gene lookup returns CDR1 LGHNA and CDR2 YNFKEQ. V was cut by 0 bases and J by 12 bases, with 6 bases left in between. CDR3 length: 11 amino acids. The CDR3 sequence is CASSQEAVQFF. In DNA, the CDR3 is TGTGCCAGCAGCCAAGAAGCTGTGCAGTTCTTC.

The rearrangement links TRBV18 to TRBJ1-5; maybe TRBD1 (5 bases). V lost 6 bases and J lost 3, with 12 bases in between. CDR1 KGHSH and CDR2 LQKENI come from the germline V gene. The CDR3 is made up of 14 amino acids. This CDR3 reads CASSPQGLNQPQHF. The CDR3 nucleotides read TGTGCCAGCTCGCCCCAGGGTCTCAATCAGCCCCAGCATTTT.

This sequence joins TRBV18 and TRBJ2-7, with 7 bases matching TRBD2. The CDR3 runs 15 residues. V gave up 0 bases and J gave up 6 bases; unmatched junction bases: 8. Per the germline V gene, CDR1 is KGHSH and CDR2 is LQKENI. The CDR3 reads CASSPPGLDGGEQYF. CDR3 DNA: TGTGCCAGCTCACCACCTGGACTAGATGGGGGCGAGCAGTACTTC.

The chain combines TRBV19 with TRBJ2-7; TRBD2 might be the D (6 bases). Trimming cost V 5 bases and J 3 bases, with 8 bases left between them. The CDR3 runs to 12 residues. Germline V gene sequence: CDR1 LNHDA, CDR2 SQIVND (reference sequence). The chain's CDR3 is CASSVSGYEQYF. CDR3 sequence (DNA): TGTGCCAGTAGTGTTAGCGGCTACGAGCAGTACTTC.

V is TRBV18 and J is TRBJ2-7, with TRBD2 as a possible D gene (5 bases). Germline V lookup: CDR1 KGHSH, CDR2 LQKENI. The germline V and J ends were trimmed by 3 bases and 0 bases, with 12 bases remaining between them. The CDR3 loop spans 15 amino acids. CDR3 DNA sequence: TGTGCCAGCTCACCCCTCCCGGGGAGCTCCTACGAGCAGTACTTC. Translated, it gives CASSPLPGSSYEQYF.

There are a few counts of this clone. CDR3: CASSGPRDRVNYGYTF. The CDR3 DNA is TGTGCCAGCAGCGGACCACGGGACAGAGTAAACTATGGCTACACCTTC. V is TRBV11-2 and J is TRBJ1-2; 7 positions match TRBD1. Germline values: CDR1 SGHAT, CDR2 FQNNGV. The CDR3 sequence is 16 residues long. Unmatched junction bases numbered 11, after V lost 5 bases and J lost 2 bases.

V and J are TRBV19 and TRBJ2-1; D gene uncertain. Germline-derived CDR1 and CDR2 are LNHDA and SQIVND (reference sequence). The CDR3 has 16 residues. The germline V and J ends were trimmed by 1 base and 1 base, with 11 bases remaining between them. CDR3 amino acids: CASSIGLTGSYNEQFF. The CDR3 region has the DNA TGTGCCAGTAGTATAGGCCTCACCGGGTCCTACAATGAGCAGTTCTTC.

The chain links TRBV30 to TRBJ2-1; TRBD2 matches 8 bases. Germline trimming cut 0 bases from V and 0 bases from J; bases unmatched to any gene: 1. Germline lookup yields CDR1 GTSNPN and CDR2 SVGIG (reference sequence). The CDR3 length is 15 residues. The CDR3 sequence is CAWSVGLASYNEQFF. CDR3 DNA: TGTGCCTGGAGTGTCGGACTAGCCTCCTACAATGAGCAGTTCTTC.

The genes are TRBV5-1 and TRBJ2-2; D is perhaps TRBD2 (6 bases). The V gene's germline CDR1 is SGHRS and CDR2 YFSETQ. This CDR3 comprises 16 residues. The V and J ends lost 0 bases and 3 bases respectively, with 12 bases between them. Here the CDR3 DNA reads TGCGCCAGCAGCTTGGCGAGGGGAGGATACACCGGGGAGCTGTTTTTT. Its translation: CASSLARGGYTGELFF.

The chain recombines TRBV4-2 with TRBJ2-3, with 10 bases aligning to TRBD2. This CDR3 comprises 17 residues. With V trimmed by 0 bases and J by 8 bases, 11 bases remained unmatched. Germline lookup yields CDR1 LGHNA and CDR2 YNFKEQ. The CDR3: CASSQDPLSSGGVTQYF. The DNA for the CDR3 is TGTGCCAGCAGCCAAGACCCACTCTCCAGCGGGGGGGTTACGCAGTATTTT.

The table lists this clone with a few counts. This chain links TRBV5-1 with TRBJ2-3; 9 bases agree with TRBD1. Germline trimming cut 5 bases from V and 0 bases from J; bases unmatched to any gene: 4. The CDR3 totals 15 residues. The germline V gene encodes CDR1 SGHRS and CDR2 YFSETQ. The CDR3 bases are TGCGCCAGCAGGCAGACAGGGGGTAGCACAGATACGCAGTATTTT. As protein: CASRQTGGSTDTQYF.

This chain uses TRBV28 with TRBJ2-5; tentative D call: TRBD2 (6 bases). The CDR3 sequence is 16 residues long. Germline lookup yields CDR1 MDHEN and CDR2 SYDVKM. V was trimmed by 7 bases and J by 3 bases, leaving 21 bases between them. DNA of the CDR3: TGTGCCAGCATCCCCTGGGGAGGAGGTAGGGAAGAGACCCAGTACTTC. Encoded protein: CASIPWGGGREETQYF.

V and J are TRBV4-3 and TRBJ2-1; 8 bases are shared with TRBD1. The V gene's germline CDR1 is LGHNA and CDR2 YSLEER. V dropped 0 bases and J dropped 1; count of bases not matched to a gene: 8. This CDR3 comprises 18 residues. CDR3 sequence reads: CASSQDAGGVASYNEQFF. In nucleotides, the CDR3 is TGCGCCAGCAGCCAAGACGCAGGGGGCGTAGCATCCTACAATGAGCAGTTCTTC.

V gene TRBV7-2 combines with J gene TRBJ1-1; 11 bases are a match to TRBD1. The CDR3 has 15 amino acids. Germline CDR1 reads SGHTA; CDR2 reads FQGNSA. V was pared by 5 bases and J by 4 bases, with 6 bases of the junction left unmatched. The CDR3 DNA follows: TGTGCCAGCAGCGCAGGACAGGGGGCAATCACTGAAGCTTTCTTT. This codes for CASSAGQGAITEAFF. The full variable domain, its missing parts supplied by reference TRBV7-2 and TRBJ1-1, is GAGVSQSPSNKVTEKGKDVELRCDPISGHTALYWYRQSLGQGLEFLIYFQGNSAPDKSGLPSDRFSAERTGGSVSTLTIQRTQQEDSAVYLCASSAGQGAITEAFFGQGTRLTVV.

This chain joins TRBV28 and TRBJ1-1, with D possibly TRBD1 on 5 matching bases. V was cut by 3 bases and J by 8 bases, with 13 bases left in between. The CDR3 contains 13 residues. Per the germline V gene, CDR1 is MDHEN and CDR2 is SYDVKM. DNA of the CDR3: TGTGCCAGCAGTTTGGTTGGACAAAGCGAAGCTTTCTTT. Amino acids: CASSLVGQSEAFF.